This record looks at one TCR beta chain sequence and its context. The repertoire was sequenced with immunoSEQ multiplex PCR; TCRdb's copy has only in-frame clones and lacks some. The data show a few hundred thousand clones, with around 86% seen just once and about 9.4% held by the top ten. This record comes from a study of blood T cell repertoires in COVID-19. Study in general: Samples representing acute and convalescent COVID-19 were sourced from the United States, Italy and Spain. T cells, B-cell-depleted T cells, or PBMCs supplied cDNA or gDNA.

The CDR3 is 13 residues long. The V gene's germline CDR1 is SNHLY and CDR2 FYNNEI. Trimming removed 5 bases from V and 3 bases from J, with 10 bases in between. Cohort assignment relied on participant-reported clinical history. Two consecutive negative NP/OP PCR tests, clearance, or resolved symptoms defined Cohort 3 recovery. The sequenced sample was PBMCs or T cells enriched from blood (not recorded which). This receptor was identified in a woman in her late teens or twenties who had recovered from COVID-19. This sequence joins TRBV2 and TRBJ2-5, with D perhaps matching TRBD2 (5 bases). CDR3 sequence (DNA): TGTGCCAGCAGTATCTGGGGAGAAGAGACCCAGTACTTC. It is translated as CASSIWGEETQYF.